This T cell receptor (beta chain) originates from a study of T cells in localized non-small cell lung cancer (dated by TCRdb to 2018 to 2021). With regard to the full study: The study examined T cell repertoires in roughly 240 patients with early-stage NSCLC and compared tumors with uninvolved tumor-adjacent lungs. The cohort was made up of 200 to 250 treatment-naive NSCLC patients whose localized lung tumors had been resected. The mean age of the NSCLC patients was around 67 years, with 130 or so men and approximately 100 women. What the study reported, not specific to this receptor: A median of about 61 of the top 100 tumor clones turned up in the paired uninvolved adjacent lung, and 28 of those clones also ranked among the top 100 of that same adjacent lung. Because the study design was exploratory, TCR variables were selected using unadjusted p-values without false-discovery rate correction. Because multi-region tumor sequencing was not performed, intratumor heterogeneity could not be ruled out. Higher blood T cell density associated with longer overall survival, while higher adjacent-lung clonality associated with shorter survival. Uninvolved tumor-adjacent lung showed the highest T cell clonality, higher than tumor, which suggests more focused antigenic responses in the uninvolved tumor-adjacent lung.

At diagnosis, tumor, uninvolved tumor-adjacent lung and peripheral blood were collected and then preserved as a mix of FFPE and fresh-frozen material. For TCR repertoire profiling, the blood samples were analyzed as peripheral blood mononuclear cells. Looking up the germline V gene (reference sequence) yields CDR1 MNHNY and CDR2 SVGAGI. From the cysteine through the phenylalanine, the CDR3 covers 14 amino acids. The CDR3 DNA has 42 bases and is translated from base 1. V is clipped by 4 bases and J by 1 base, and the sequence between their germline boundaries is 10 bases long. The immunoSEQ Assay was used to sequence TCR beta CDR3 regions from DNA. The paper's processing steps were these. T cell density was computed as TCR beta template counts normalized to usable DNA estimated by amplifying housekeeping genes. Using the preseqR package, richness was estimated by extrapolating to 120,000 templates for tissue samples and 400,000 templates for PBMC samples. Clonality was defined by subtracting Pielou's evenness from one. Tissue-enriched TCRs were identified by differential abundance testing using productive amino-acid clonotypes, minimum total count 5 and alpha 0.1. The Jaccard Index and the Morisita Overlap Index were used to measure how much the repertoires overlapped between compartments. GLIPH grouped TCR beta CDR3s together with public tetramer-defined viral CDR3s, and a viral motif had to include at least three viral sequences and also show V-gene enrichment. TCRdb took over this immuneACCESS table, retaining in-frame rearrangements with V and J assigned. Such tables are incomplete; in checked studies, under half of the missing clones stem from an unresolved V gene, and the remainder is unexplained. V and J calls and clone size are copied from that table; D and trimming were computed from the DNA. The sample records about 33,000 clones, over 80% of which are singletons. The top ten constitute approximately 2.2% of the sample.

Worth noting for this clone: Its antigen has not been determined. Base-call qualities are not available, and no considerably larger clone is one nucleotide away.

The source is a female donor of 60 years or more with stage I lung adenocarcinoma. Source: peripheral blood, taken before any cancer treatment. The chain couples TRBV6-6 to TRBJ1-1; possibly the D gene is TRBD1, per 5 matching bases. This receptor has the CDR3 CASSLSGPNTEAFF. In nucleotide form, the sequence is TGTGCCAGCAGTTTATCGGGGCCGAACACTGAAGCTTTCTTT.